This is a list of T cell receptor beta chains from one sample in a study of shared clonotypes between healthy human individuals. Some clones are missing from TCRdb's copy, which holds only in-frame ones; the method was immunoSEQ multiplex PCR. The table shows 2 million to 2.5 million clones, with around 95% occurring only once. The sample consisted of naive CD4+ T cells sorted from blood. Receptors originate from a man aged 18 to 29 in good health. The CDR3 runs from the conserved cysteine through the conserved F or W. The D gene is left open where the match is weak. Clone size is given for some rows only: seen once, a few or many times, or a class if the clone is expanded.

D	size	V	J	CDR3	DNA
NA	NA	TRBV25-1	TRBJ1-6	CASSEGVGYSPLHF	TGTGCCAGCAGTGAAGGGGTCGGATATTCACCCCTCCACTTT
NA	NA	TRBV6-5	TRBJ2-3	CASSSTVVDTQYF	TGTGCCAGCAGTTCCACGGTGGTGGATACGCAGTATTTT
NA	once	TRBV10-3	TRBJ1-1	CAITGEANTEAFF	TGTGCCATCACTGGGGAGGCGAACACTGAAGCTTTCTTT
NA	NA	TRBV27	TRBJ1-6	CASSLSSAHYNSPLHF	TGTGCCAGCAGTTTAAGCTCGGCGCACTATAATTCACCCCTCCACTTT
TRBD2	NA	TRBV5-1	TRBJ2-5	CASRAGGETQYF	TGCGCCAGCAGGGCGGGAGGGGAGACCCAGTACTTC
NA	NA	TRBV2	TRBJ2-5	CASSGWDPETQYF	TGTGCCAGCAGTGGCTGGGACCCAGAGACCCAGTACTTC
NA	NA	TRBV12-5	TRBJ1-5	CASGSENQPQHF	TGTGCTAGTGGTTCCGAGAATCAGCCCCAGCATTTT
NA	NA	TRBV7-3	TRBJ1-1	CASSQWSTGQAFF	TGTGCCAGCAGCCAATGGTCAACTGGGCAAGCTTTCTTT
TRBD1	once	TRBV27	TRBJ2-3	CASSPFRDRFFF	TGTGCCAGCAGTCCATTCCGGGACAGGTTTTTTTTT
TRBD2	NA	TRBV11-1	TRBJ2-2	CASSWTSGSNTGELFF	TGTGCCAGTTCTTGGACTAGCGGATCGAACACCGGGGAGCTGTTTTTT
TRBD1	NA	TRBV5-4	TRBJ2-5	CASSGPGQAGQETQYF	TGTGCCAGCAGCGGGCCCGGACAGGCGGGTCAAGAGACCCAGTACTTC
TRBD2	NA	TRBV6-5	TRBJ2-1	CASSYSMGGSNEQFF	TGTGCCAGCAGTTACTCTATGGGGGGGTCGAATGAGCAGTTCTTC
TRBD1	NA	TRBV28	TRBJ1-6	CASSLGTGTGYNSPLHF	TGTGCCAGCAGTTTAGGGACCGGGACAGGCTATAATTCACCCCTCCACTTT
NA	NA	TRBV2	TRBJ2-1	CASTPRGEQFF	TGTGCCAGCACCCCCAGGGGTGAGCAGTTCTTC
NA	NA	TRBV18	TRBJ2-7	CASSPVYSSYEQYF	TGTGCCAGCTCACCAGTTTACTCCTCCTACGAGCAGTACTTC
TRBD1	NA	TRBV6-1	TRBJ2-1	CASSLGQGFNNEQFF	TGTGCCAGCAGTTTGGGACAGGGGTTTAACAATGAGCAGTTCTTC
NA	NA	TRBV5-1	TRBJ1-1	CASSLTGTSTEAFF	TGCGCCAGCAGCTTGACTGGGACGAGCACTGAAGCTTTCTTT
TRBD2	NA	TRBV10-1	TRBJ2-3	CASSELAGGVDTQYF	TGCGCCAGCAGTGAACTAGCGGGAGGGGTGGATACGCAGTATTTT
NA	NA	TRBV7-9	TRBJ1-1	CASSPRGGSAFLSTEAFF	TGTGCCAGCAGCCCCCGAGGGGGATCCGCGTTTCTTAGTACTGAAGCTTTCTTT
NA	NA	TRBV10-2	TRBJ2-1	CASSPLYGQFF	TGCGCCAGCAGCCCTCTCTACGGGCAGTTCTTC
NA	NA	TRBV7-9	TRBJ2-3	CASSLDSPDTQYF	TGTGCCAGCAGCTTAGACAGTCCAGATACGCAGTATTTT
NA	NA	TRBV11-2	TRBJ1-2	CASSLDDRRGYTF	TGTGCCAGCAGCTTAGATGATCGTAGGGGCTACACCTTC
NA	NA	TRBV19	TRBJ2-1	CASSIANEQFF	TGTGCCAGTAGTATCGCCAATGAGCAGTTCTTC
NA	NA	TRBV30	TRBJ2-7	CACTGVYEQYF	TGTGCCTGCACGGGTGTCTACGAGCAGTACTTC
NA	NA	TRBV19	TRBJ2-7	CASKGNNSPYEQYF	TGTGCCAGTAAAGGGAACAACTCCCCCTACGAGCAGTACTTC
TRBD1	NA	TRBV5-1	TRBJ1-1	CASSVTGVAESAFF	TGCGCCAGCAGCGTGACAGGGGTCGCGGAGTCGGCTTTCTTT
NA	NA	TRBV14	TRBJ1-1	CASSQGSGNTEAFF	TGTGCCAGCAGCCAAGGGTCAGGCAACACTGAAGCTTTCTTT
NA	NA	TRBV4-1	TRBJ1-1	CASSQQGAMNTEAFF	TGCGCCAGCAGCCAACAGGGAGCAATGAACACTGAAGCTTTCTTT
TRBD1	NA	TRBV19	TRBJ2-3	CASTSTGGADTQYF	TGTGCCAGTACTTCGACAGGGGGAGCAGATACGCAGTATTTT
NA	NA	TRBV19	TRBJ1-2	CASRSPGGRGYTF	TGTGCCAGTCGAAGCCCGGGGGGCCGGGGCTACACCTTC
NA	few	TRBV6-6	TRBJ1-6	CASRPQTGMASPLHF	TGTGCCAGCAGACCACAAACAGGGATGGCTTCACCCCTCCACTTT
TRBD1	NA	TRBV30	TRBJ1-3	CAWSVGQGGNTIYF	TGTGCCTGGTCTGTGGGACAGGGAGGAAACACCATATATTTT
NA	NA	TRBV6-4	TRBJ1-1	CASSQTKHTEAFF	TGTGCCAGCAGTCAAACCAAGCACACTGAAGCTTTCTTT
TRBD1	NA	TRBV7-6	TRBJ2-7	CASSLDRAYEQYF	TGTGCCAGCAGCTTGGACAGGGCCTACGAGCAGTACTTC
TRBD1	NA	TRBV6-1	TRBJ2-7	CAIQGTGVREQYF	TGTGCCATCCAGGGGACAGGGGTTCGGGAGCAGTACTTC
NA	NA	TRBV20-1	TRBJ2-7	CSALGSYEQYF	TGCAGTGCCCTTGGCTCCTACGAGCAGTACTTC
TRBD2	NA	TRBV9	TRBJ2-3	CASSVAGGTSGTDTQYF	TGTGCCAGCAGCGTAGCGGGCGGGACTAGCGGCACAGATACGCAGTATTTT
NA	NA	TRBV28	TRBJ1-6	CASSLQGWRSPLHF	TGTGCCAGCAGCCTACAGGGTTGGAGGTCACCCCTCCACTTT
NA	once	TRBV10-3	TRBJ2-5	CAIRDGKETQYF	TGTGCCATCAGGGACGGGAAAGAGACCCAGTACTTC
TRBD1	NA	TRBV5-5	TRBJ1-4	CASSGTVPNEKLFF	TGTGCCAGCAGCGGGACAGTTCCAAATGAAAAACTGTTTTTT
NA	NA	TRBV11-2	TRBJ2-5	CASSLPGQETQYF	TGTGCCAGCAGCTTACCCGGCCAGGAGACCCAGTACTTC